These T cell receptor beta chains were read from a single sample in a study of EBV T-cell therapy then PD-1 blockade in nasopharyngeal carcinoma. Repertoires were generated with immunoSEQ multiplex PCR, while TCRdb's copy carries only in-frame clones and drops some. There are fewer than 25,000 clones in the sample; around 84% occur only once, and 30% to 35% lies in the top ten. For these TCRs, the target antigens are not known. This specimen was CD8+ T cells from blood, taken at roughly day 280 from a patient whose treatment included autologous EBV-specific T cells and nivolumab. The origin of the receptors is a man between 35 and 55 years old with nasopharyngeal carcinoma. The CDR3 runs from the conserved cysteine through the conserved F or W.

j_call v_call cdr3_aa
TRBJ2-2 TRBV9 CASSVYSVGTGELFF
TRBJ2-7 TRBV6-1 CASSEAEVYEQYF
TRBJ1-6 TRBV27 CASRPSGQLNSPLHF
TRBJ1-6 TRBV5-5 CASSLYNSPLHF
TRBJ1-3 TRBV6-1 CASSAKEGFSGNTIYF
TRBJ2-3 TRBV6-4 CASSLGTSGDTDTQYF
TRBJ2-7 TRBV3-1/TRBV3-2 CASSHPSGTGGGEQYF
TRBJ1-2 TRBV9 CASSVGQGLAYGYTF
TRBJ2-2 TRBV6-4 CASGTPGSPGTGELFF
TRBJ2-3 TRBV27 CASIALGLSGTDTQYF
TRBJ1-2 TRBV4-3 CASSQNRQGGTYGYTF